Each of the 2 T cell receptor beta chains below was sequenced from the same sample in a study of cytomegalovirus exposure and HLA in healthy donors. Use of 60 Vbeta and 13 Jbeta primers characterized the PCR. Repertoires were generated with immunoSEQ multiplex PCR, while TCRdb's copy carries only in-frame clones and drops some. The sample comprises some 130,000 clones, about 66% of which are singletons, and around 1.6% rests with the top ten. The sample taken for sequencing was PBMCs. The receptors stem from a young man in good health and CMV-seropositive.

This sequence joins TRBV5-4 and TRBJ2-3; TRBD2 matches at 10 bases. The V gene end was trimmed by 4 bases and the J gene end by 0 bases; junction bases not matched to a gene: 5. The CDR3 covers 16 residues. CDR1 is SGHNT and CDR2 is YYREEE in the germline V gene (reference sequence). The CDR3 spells CASSGLAGVSTDTQYF. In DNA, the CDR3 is TGTGCCAGCAGCGGTCTAGCGGGAGTGAGCACAGATACGCAGTATTTT.

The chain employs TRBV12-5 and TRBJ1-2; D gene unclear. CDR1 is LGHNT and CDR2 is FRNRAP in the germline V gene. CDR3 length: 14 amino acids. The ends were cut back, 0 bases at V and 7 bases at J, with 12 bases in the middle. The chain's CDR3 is CASGLVAGAFGYTF. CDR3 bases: TGTGCTAGTGGTTTGGTCGCGGGAGCCTTTGGCTACACCTTC.